This T cell receptor beta chain originates from a study of blood T cell repertoires in COVID-19. Original analysis: Amplified reference gene primers provided the basis for estimating nucleated cell counts. This table comes from immunoSEQ multiplex PCR, and its TCRdb copy is limited to in-frame clones, with some not included. Clone size and V and J calls were adopted from that table, with D and trimming inferred from the DNA. The data show over 90,000 clones, 82% seen once. This CDR3 is 13 amino acids long. The V and J ends lost 0 bases and 5 bases respectively, with 8 bases between them. Germline assignment: CDR1 LNHNV and CDR2 YYDKDF (reference sequence).

The genes are TRBV15 and TRBJ2-7; D is unclear. This sequence was found in a man aged 45 to 65 with active or convalescent COVID-19. Sequencing was done on a sample of peripheral blood. The CDR3 protein is CATSREALNEQYF. The CDR3 DNA is TGTGCCACCAGCAGAGAAGCGCTCAACGAGCAGTACTTC.